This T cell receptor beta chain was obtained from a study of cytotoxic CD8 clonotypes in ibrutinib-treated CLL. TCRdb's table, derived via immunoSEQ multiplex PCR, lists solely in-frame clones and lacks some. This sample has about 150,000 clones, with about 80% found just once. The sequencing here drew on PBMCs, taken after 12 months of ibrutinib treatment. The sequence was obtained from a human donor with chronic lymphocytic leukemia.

CDR3: CASSQVLAGGLNEQFF. For the CDR3, the DNA is TGTGCCAGCAGCCAAGTTTTGGCGGGAGGGCTAAATGAGCAGTTCTTC. V and J are TRBV4-2 and TRBJ2-1, with 9 positions matching TRBD2. Trimming at V came to 1 base and at J to 7 bases, leaving 8 bases not matched to a gene. Germline V gene sequence: CDR1 LGHNA, CDR2 YNFKEQ. The CDR3 length is 16 residues.